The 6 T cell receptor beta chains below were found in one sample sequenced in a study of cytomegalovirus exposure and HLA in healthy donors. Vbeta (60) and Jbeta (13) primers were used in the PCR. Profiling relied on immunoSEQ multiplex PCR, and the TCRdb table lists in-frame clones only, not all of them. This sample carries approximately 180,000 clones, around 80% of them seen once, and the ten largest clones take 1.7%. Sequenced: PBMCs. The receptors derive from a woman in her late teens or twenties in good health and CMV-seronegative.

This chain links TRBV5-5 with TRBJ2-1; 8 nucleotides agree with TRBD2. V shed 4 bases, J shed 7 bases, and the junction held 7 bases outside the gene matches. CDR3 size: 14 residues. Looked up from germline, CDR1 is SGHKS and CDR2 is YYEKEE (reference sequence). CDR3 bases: TGTGCCAGCAGCCCCCCGGGACTAGTAAATGAGCAGTTCTTC. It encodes CASSPPGLVNEQFF.

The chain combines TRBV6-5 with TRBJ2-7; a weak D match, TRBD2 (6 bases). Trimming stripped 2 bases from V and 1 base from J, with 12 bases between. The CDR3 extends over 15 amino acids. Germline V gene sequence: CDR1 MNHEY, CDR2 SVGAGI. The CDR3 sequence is CASSYVPSVSYEQYF. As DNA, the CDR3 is TGTGCCAGCAGTTACGTCCCTAGCGTATCCTACGAGCAGTACTTC.

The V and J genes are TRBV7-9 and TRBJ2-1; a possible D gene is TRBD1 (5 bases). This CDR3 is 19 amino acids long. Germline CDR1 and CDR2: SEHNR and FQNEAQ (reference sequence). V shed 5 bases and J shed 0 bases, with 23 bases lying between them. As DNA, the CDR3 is TGTGCCAGCAGCCCTCCTCCAAGGGGTAGCCGCAGCTCCTACAATGAGCAGTTCTTC. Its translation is CASSPPPRGSRSSYNEQFF.

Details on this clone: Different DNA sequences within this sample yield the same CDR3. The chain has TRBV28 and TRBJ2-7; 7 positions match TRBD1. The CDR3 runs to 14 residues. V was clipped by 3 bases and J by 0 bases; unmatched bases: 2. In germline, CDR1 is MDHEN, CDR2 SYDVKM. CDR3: CASSLTGSSYEQYF. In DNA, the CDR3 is TGTGCCAGCAGTTTGACAGGGAGCTCCTACGAGCAGTACTTC.

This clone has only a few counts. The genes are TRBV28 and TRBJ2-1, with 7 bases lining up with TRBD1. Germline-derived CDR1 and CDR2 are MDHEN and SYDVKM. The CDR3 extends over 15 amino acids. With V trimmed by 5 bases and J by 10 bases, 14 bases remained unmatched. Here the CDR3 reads CASSLLASGTAEQFF. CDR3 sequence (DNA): TGTGCCAGCAGTCTTTTGGCCTCCGGGACAGCAGAGCAGTTCTTC. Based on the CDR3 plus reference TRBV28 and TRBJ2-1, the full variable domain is DVKVTQSSRYLVKRTGEKVFLECVQDMDHENMFWYRQDPGLGLRLIYFSYDVKMKEKGDIPEGYSVSREKKERFSLILESASTNQTSMYLCASSLLASGTAEQFFGPGTRLTVL.

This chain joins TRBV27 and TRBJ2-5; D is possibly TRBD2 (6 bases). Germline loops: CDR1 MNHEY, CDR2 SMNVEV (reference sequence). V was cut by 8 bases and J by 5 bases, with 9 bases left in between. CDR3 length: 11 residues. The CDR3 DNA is TGTGCCAGCGGGGGGTGGGAGACCCAGTACTTC. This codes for CASGGWETQYF.